This T cell receptor (beta chain) was captured by sequencing in a study of blood T cell repertoires in COVID-19. The germline CDR1 and CDR2 sequences are SNHLY and FYNNEI. J lost 2 bases, V lost 7 bases, and 12 bases had no gene match. CDR3 size: 17 residues. Sequencing used immunoSEQ multiplex PCR; TCRdb keeps in-frame clones, though not all of them. The table lists around 140,000 clones, around 80% of them singletons. The chain uses TRBV2 and TRBJ2-2; the match to TRBD1 covers 8 bases. The clonotype originates from a man aged 50 to 59 with acute or convalescent COVID-19. Material for sequencing was peripheral blood. CDR3 loop: CASIRQGTPNNTGELFF. The CDR3 region has the DNA TGTGCCAGCATACGACAGGGGACTCCGAATAACACCGGGGAGCTGTTTTTT.